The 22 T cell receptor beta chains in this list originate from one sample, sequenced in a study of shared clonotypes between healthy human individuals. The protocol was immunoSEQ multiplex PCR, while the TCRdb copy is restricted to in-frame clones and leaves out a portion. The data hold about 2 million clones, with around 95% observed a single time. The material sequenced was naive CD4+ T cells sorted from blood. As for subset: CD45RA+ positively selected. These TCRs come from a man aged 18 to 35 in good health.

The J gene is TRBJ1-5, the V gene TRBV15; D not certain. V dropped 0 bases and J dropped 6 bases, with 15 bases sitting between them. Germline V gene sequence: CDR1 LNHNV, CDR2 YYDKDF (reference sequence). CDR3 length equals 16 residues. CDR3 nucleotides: TGTGCCACCAGCAGAGATCGGGCAATTATCGGTCAGCCCCAGCATTTT. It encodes CATSRDRAIIGQPQHF. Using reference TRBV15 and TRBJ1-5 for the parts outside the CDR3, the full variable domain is DAMVIQNPRYQVTQFGKPVTLSCSQTLNHNVMYWYQQKSSQAPKLLFHYYDKDFNNEADTPDNFQSRRPNTSFCFLDIRSPGLGDTAMYLCATSRDRAIIGQPQHFGDGTRLSIL.

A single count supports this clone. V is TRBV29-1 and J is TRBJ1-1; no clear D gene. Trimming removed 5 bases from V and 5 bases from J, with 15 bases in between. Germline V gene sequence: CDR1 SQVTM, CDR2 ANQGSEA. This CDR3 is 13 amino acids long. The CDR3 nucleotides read TGCAGCGTTCTCTCACCCTCAGAGACTGAAGCTTTCTTT. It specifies CSVLSPSETEAFF.

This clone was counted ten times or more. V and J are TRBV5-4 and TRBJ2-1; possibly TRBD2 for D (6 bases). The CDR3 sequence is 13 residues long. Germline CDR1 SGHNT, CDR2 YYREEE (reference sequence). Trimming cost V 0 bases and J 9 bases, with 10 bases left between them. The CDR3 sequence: CASSLGGGTEQFF. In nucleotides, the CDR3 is TGTGCCAGCAGCTTGGGCGGAGGGACTGAGCAGTTCTTC.

The CDR3 DNA follows: TGTGCCAGCAGCTCGGCGGATGCGGAGACCCAGTACTTC. Its translation: CASSSADAETQYF. The chain is built from TRBV5-5 and TRBJ2-5, with D uncertain. Germline assignment: CDR1 SGHKS and CDR2 YYEKEE (reference sequence). Trimming pared 3 bases from V and 5 bases from J, leaving 11 bases between. The length of the CDR3 is 13 residues.

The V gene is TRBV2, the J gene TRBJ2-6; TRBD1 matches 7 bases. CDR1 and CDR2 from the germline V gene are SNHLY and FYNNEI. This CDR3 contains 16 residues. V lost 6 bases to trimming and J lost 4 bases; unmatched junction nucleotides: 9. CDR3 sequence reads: CASSRQGAMGANVLTF. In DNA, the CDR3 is TGTGCCAGCAGCAGACAGGGAGCCATGGGGGCCAACGTCCTGACTTTC.

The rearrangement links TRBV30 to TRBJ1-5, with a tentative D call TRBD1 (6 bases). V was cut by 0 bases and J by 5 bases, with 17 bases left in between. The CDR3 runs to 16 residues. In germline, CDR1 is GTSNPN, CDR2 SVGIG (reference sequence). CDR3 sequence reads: CAWSVRKGGWDQPQHF. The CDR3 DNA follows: TGTGCCTGGAGTGTACGGAAGGGGGGTTGGGATCAGCCCCAGCATTTT.

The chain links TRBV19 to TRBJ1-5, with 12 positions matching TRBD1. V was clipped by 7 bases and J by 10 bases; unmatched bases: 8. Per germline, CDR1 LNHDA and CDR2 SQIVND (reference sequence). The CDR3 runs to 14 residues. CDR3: CASTGTGGPLPQHF. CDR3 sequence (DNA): TGTGCCAGTACTGGGACAGGGGGCCCCCTACCCCAGCATTTT. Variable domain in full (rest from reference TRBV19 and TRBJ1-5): DGGITQSPKYLFRKEGQNVTLSCEQNLNHDAMYWYRQDPGQGLRLIYYSQIVNDFQKGDIAEGYSVSREKKESFPLTVTSAQKNPTAFYLCASTGTGGPLPQHFGDGTRLSIL.

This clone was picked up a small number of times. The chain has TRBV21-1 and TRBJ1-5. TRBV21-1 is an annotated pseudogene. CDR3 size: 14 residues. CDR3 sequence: CASTQWPGPWPQHF. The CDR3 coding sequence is TGTGCCAGCACTCAGTGGCCGGGGCCGTGGCCCCAGCATTTT.

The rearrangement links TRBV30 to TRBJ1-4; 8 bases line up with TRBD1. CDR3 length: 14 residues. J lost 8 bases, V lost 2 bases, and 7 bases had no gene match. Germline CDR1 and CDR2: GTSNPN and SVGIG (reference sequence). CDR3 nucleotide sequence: TGTGCCTGGAGTAGTTTAGCAGGGGGCGAAAAACTGTTTTTT. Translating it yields CAWSSLAGGEKLFF.

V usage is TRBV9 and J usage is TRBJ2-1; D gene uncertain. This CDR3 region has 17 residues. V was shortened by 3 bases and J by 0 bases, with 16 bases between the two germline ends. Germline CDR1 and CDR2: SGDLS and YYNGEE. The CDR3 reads CASSGRAEPSSYNEQFF. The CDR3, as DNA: TGTGCCAGCAGCGGCCGAGCAGAACCGAGCTCCTACAATGAGCAGTTCTTC.

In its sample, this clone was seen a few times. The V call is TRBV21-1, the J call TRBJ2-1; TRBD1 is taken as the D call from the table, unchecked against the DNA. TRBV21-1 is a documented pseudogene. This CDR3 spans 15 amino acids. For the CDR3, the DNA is TGTGCCAGCAGCCAAGGGGGCAGTGGGTACAATGAGCAGTTCTTC. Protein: CASSQGGSGYNEQFF.

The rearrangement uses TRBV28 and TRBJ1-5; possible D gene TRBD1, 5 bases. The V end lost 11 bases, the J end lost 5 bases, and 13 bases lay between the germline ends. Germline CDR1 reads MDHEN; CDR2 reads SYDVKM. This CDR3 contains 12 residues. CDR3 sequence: CAEQGTHQPQHF. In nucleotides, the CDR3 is TGTGCCGAGCAAGGGACCCATCAGCCCCAGCATTTT. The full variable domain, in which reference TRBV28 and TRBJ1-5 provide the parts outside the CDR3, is DVKVTQSSRYLVKRTGEKVFLECVQDMDHENMFWYRQDPGLGLRLIYFSYDVKMKEKGDIPEGYSVSREKKERFSLILESASTNQTSMYLCAEQGTHQPQHFGDGTRLSIL.

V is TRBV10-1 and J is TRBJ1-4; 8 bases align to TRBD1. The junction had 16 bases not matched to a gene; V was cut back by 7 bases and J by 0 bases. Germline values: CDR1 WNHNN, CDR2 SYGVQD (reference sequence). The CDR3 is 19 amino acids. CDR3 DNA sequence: TGCGCCAGCACAATACGTCGGACAGGGTTGAATTCAACTAATGAAAAACTGTTTTTT. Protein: CASTIRRTGLNSTNEKLFF.

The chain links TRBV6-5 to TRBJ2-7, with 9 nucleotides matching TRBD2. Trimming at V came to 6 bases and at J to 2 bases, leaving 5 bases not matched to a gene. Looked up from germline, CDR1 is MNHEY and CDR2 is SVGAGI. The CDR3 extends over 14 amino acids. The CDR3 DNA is TGTGCCAGCAGGAAGCGGGAGGTGGCCTACGAGCAGTACTTC. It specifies CASRKREVAYEQYF.

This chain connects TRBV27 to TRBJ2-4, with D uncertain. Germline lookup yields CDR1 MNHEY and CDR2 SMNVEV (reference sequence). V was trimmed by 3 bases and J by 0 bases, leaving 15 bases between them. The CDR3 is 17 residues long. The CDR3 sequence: CASSFLWAAGAKNIQYF. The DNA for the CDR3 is TGTGCCAGCAGTTTCCTGTGGGCTGCAGGAGCCAAAAACATTCAGTACTTC.

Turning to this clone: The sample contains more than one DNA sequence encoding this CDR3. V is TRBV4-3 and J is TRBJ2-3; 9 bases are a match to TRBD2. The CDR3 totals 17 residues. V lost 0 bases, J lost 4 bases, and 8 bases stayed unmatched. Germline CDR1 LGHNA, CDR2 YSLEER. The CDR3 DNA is TGCGCCAGCAGCCAAGATGGGGGTAGCGGGAGCCCAGATACGCAGTATTTT. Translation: CASSQDGGSGSPDTQYF.

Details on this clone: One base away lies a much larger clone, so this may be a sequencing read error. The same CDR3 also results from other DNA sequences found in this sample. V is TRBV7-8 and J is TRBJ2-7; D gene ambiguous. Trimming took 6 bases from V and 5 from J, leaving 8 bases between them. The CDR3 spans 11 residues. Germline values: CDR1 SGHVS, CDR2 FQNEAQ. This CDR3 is CASSRLDEQYF. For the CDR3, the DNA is TGTGCCAGCAGTCGGCTGGACGAGCAGTACTTC. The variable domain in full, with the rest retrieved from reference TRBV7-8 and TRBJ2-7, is GAGVSQSPRYKVAKRGQDVALRCDPISGHVSLFWYQQALGQGPEFLTYFQNEAQLDKSGLPSDRFFAERPEGSVSTLKIQRTQQEDSAVYLCASSRLDEQYFGPGTRLTVT.

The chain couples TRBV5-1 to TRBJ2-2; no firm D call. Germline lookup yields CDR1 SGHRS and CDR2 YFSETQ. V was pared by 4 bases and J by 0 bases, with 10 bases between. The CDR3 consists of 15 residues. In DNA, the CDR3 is TGCGCCAGCAGCATAGACACACCGAACACCGGGGAGCTGTTTTTT. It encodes CASSIDTPNTGELFF.

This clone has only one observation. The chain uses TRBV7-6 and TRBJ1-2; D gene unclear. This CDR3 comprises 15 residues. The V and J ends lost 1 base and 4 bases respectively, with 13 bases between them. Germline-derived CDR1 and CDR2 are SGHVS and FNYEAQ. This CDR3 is CASSLVTDPSYGYTF. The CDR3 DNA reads TGTGCCAGCAGCTTAGTTACGGATCCGAGCTATGGCTACACCTTC.

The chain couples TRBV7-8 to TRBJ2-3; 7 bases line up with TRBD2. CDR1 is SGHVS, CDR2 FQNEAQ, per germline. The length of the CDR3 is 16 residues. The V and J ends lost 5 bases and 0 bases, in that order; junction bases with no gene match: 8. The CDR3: CASSPFGRGSTDTQYF. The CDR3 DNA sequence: TGTGCCAGCAGCCCGTTTGGGAGGGGAAGCACAGATACGCAGTATTTT.

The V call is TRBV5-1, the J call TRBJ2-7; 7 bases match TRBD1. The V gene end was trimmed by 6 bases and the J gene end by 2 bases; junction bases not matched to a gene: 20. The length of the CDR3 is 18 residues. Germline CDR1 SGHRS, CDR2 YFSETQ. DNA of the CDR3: TGCGCCAGCACCGATACAGGGGACCTAAAGTCCAACCCCTACGAGCAGTACTTC. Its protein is CASTDTGDLKSNPYEQYF. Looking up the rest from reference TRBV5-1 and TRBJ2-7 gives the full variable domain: KAGVTQTPRYLIKTRGQQVTLSCSPISGHRSVSWYQQTPGQGLQFLFEYFSETQRNKGNFPGRFSGRQFSNSRSEMNVSTLELGDSALYLCASTDTGDLKSNPYEQYFGPGTRLTVT.

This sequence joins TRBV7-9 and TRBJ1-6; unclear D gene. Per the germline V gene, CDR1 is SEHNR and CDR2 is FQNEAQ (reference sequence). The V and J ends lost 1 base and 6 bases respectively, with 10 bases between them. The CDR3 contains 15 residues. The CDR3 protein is CASSLGDWGNSPLHF. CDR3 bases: TGTGCCAGCAGCTTAGGAGATTGGGGTAATTCACCCCTCCACTTT.